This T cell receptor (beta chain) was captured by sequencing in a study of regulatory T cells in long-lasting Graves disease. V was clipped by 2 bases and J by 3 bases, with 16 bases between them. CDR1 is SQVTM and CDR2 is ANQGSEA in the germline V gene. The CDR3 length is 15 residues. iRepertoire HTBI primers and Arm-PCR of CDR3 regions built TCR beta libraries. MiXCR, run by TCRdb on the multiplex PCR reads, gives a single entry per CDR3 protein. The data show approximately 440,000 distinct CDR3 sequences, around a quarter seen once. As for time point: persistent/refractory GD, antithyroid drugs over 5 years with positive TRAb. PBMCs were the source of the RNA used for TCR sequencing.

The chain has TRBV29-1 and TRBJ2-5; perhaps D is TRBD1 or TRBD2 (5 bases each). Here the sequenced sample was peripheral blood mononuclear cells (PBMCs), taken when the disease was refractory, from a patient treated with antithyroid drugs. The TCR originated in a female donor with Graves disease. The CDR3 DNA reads TGCAGCGTTGAATGGACAAGGAGGAAAGAAGAGACCCAGTACTTC. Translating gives CSVEWTRRKEETQYF.